The subject of this entry is one T cell receptor beta chain. This table comes from immunoSEQ multiplex PCR, and its TCRdb copy is limited to in-frame clones, with some not included. The profile shows some 70,000 clones, approximately 93% of them singletons. These data are taken from a study of technical replicates of blood from four donors. This CDR3 has 13 amino acids. Per the germline V gene, CDR1 is LNHDA and CDR2 is SQIVND (reference sequence). The germline V and J ends were trimmed by 7 bases and 4 bases, with 13 bases remaining between them. The chain uses TRBV19 and TRBJ1-1; possible D gene TRBD1, 5 bases. Specimen: PBMCs. The receptor was derived from a human donor in good health. Some clones in this sample may be carry-over from other donors' samples. CDR3 DNA sequence: TGTGCCAGTACTCCTCGGGGGATCACTGAAGCTTTCTTT. Translation: CASTPRGITEAFF.